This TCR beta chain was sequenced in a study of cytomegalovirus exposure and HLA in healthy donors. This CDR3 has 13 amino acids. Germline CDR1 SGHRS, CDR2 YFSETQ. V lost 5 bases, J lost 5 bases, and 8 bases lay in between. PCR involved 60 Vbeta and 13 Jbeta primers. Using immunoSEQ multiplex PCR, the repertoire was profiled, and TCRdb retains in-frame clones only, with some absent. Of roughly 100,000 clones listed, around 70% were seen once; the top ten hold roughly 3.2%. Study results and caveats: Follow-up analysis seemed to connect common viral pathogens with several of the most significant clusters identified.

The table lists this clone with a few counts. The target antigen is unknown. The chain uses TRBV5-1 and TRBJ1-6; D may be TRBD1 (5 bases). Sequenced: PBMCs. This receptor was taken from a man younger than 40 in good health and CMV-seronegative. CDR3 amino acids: CASRGLNNSPLHF. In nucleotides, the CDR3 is TGCGCCAGCAGGGGACTGAATAATTCACCCCTCCACTTT.